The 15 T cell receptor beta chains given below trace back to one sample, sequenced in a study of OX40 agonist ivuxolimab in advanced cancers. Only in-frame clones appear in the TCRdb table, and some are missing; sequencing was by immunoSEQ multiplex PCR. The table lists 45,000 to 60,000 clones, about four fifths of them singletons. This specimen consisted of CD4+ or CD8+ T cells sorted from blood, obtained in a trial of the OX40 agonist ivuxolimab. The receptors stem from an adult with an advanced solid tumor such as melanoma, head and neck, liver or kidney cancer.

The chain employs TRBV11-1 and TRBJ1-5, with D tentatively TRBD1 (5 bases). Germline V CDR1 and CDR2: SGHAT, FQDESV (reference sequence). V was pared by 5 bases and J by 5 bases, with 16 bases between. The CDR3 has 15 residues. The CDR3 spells CASSPSPGKDQPQHF. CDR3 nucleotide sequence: TGTGCCAGCAGCCCCTCGCCAGGGAAGGATCAGCCCCAGCATTTT.

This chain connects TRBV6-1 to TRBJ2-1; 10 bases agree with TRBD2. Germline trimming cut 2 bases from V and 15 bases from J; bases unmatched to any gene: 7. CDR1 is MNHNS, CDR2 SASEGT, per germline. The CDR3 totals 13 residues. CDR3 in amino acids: CASSESLAGVPFF. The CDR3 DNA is TGTGCCAGCAGTGAAAGTCTAGCGGGAGTCCCGTTCTTC.

The chain's CDR3 is CASSSQGTRNTEAFF. The CDR3 coding sequence is TGTGCCAGCTCATCACAGGGTACCAGGAACACTGAAGCTTTCTTT. The V and J genes are TRBV18 and TRBJ1-1; possibly TRBD1 for D (6 bases). The CDR3 spans 15 residues. CDR1 is KGHSH and CDR2 is LQKENI in the germline V gene. Deletions cut 5 bases from V and 1 base from J, with 14 bases between.

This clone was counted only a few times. CDR3 nucleotides: TGTGCCAGCAGCCCCTATACAGGGGACGGCTACACCTTC. Residues: CASSPYTGDGYTF. The chain combines TRBV7-2 with TRBJ1-2; 7 bases map to TRBD1. The CDR3 is made up of 13 amino acids. V was pared by 5 bases and J by 8 bases, with 8 bases of the junction left unmatched. Germline assignment: CDR1 SGHTA and CDR2 FQGNSA.

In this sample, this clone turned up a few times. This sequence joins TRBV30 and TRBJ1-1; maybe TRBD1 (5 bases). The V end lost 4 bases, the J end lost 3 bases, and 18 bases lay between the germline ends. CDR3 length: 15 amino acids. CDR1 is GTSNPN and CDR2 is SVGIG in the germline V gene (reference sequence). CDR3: CAWTVGGRTYTEAFF. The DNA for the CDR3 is TGTGCCTGGACCGTGGGGGGTCGGACGTACACTGAAGCTTTCTTT.

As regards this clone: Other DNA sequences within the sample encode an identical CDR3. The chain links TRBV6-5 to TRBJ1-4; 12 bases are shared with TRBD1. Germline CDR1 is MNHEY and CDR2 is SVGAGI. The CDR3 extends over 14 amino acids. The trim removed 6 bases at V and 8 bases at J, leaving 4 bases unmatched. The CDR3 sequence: CASRGTGGGEKLFF. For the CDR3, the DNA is TGTGCCAGCAGAGGGACAGGGGGCGGGGAAAAACTGTTTTTT.

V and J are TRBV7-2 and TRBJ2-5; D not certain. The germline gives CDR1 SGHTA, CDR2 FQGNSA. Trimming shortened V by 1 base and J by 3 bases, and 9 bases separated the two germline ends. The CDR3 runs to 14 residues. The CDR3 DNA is TGTGCCAGCAGCTTAGATGTCTCTAAAGAGACCCAGTACTTC. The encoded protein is CASSLDVSKETQYF.

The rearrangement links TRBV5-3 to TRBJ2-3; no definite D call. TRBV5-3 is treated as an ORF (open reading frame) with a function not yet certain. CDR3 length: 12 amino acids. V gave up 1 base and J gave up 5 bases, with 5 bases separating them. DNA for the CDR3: TGTGCCAGAAGCTTGATCGGAGATACGCAGTATTTT. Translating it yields CARSLIGDTQYF.

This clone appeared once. CDR3 protein: CASTLTVNTEAFF. The DNA of the CDR3 is TGTGCCAGCACCCTTACAGTGAACACTGAAGCTTTCTTT. This chain links TRBV11-3 with TRBJ1-1, with no clear D. CDR3 length: 13 residues. V was shortened by 7 bases and J by 0 bases, with 9 bases between the two germline ends. Germline V gene lookup returns CDR1 SGHNT and CDR2 YENEEA.

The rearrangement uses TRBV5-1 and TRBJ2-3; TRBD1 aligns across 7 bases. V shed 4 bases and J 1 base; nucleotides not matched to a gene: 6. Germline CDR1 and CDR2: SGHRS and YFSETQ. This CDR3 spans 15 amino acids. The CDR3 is CASSLAGGGTDTQYF. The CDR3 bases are TGCGCCAGCAGCCTGGCAGGGGGAGGCACAGATACGCAGTATTTT. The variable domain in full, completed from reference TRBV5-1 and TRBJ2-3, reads KAGVTQTPRYLIKTRGQQVTLSCSPISGHRSVSWYQQTPGQGLQFLFEYFSETQRNKGNFPGRFSGRQFSNSRSEMNVSTLELGDSALYLCASSLAGGGTDTQYFGPGTRLTVL.

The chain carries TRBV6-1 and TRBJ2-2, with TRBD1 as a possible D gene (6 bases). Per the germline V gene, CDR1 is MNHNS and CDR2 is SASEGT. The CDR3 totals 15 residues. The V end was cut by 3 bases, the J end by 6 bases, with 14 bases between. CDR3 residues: CASSEHREGAGELFF. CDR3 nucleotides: TGTGCCAGCAGTGAGCACAGGGAAGGCGCCGGGGAGCTGTTTTTT.

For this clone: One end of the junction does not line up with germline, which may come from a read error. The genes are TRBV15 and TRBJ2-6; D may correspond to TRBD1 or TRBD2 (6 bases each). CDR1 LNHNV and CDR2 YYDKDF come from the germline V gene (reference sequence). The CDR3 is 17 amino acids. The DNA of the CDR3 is TGTGCCACCGGCAGAGATGGTAGGGGGGCTGGGGCCAACGTCCTGACTTTC. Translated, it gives CATGRDGRGAGANVLTF.

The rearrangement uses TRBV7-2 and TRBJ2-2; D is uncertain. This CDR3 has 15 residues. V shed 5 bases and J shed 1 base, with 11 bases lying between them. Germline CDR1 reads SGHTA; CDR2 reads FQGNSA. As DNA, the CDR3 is TGTGCCAGCAGCCCTCGGGCGGAGAACACCGGGGAGCTGTTTTTT. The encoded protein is CASSPRAENTGELFF.

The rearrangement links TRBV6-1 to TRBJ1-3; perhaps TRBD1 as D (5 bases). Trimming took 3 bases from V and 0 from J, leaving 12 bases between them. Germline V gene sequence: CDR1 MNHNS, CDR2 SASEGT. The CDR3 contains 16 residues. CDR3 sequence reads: CASSEMGPSSGNTIYF. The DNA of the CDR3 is TGTGCCAGCAGTGAGATGGGACCGAGCTCTGGAAACACCATATATTTT.

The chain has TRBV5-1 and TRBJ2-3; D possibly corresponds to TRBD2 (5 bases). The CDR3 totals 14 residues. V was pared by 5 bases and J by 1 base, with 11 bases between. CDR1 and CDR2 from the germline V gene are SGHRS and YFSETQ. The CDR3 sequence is CASRRVSGTDTQYF. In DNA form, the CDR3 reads TGCGCCAGCAGGCGGGTCTCGGGCACAGATACGCAGTATTTT. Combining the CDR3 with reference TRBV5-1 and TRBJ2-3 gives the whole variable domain KAGVTQTPRYLIKTRGQQVTLSCSPISGHRSVSWYQQTPGQGLQFLFEYFSETQRNKGNFPGRFSGRQFSNSRSEMNVSTLELGDSALYLCASRRVSGTDTQYFGPGTRLTVL.